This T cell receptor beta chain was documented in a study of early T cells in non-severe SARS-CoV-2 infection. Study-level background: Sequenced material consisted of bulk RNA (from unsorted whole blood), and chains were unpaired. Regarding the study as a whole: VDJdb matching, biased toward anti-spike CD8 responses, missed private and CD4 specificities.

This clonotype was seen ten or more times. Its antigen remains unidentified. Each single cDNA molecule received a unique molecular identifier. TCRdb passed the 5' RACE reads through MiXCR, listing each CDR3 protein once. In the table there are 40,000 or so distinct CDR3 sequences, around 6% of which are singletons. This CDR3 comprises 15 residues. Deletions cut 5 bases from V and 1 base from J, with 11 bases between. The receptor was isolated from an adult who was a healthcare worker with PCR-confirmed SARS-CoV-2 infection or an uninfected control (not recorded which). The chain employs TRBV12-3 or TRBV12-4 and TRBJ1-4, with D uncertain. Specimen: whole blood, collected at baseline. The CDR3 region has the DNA TGTGCCAGCAGTCAACGGACGGTAACTAATGAAAAACTGTTTTTT. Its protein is CASSQRTVTNEKLFF.